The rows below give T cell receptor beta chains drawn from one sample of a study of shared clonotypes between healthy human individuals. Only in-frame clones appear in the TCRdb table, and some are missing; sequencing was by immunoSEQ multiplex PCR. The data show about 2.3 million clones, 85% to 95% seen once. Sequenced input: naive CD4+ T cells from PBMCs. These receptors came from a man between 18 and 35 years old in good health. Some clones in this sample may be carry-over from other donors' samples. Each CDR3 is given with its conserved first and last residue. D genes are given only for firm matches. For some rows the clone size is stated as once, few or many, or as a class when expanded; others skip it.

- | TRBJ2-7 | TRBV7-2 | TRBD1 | CASSLRQGGSGEQYF | TGTGCCAGCAGCTTACGACAGGGGGGGTCGGGCGAGCAGTACTTC
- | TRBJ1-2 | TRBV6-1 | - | CASSEKGYYGYTF | TGTGCCAGCAGTGAAAAGGGGTACTATGGCTACACCTTC
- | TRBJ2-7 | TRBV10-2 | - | CASSRDSSYEQYF | TGCGCCAGCAGTCGGGATTCTTCCTACGAGCAGTACTTC
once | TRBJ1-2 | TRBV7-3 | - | CASSLRNGKDRGYTF | TGTGCCAGCAGCTTACGGAATGGGAAGGATCGTGGCTACACCTTC
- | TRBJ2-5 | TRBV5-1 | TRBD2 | CASSLALLAGEPELQETQYF | TGCGCCAGCAGCTTGGCGTTACTAGCGGGAGAGCCCGAGTTACAAGAGACCCAGTACTTC
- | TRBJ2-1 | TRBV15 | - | CATSSRQAYNEQFF | TGTGCCACCAGCAGCCGACAGGCCTACAATGAGCAGTTCTTC
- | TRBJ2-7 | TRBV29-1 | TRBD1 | CSVEGTGDYEQYF | TGCAGCGTTGAGGGGACAGGAGACTACGAGCAGTACTTC
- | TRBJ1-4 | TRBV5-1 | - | CASSPWTTRDGEKLFF | TGCGCCAGCAGCCCTTGGACGACACGGGACGGTGAAAAACTGTTTTTT
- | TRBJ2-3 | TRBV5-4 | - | CASSPALQGTDTQYF | TGTGCCAGCAGCCCCGCACTACAGGGCACAGATACGCAGTATTTT
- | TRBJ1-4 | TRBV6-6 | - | CASSILGEKLFF | TGTGCCAGCAGTATCCTGGGTGAAAAACTGTTTTTT
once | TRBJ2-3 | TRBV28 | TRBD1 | CASSLWGTGLRADTQYF | TGTGCCAGCAGTTTATGGGGGACAGGCCTTAGGGCAGATACGCAGTATTTT
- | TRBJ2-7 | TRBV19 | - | CASSSGPEWAYEQYF | TGTGCCAGTAGTTCAGGGCCCGAGTGGGCCTACGAGCAGTACTTC
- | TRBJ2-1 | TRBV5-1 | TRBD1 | CASSLVVGTGYNEQFF | TGCGCCAGCAGCTTGGTGGTCGGGACAGGCTACAATGAGCAGTTCTTC
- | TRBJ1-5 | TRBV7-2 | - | CASSLGIEGLPQHF | TGTGCCAGCAGCTTAGGTATTGAGGGCTTGCCCCAGCATTTT
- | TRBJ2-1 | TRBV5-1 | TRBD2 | CASSIAGDSYNEQFF | TGCGCCAGCAGCATAGCGGGAGACTCCTACAATGAGCAGTTCTTC
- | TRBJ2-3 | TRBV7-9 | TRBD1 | CASSAFRDRGLADTQYF | TGTGCCAGCAGCGCATTCCGGGACAGGGGTTTGGCAGATACGCAGTATTTT
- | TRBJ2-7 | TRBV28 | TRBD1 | CASSPQGQGTYEQYF | TGTGCCAGCAGCCCGCAGGGACAGGGGACATACGAGCAGTACTTC
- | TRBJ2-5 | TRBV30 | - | CAGRQQETQYF | TGTGCCGGCCGACAGCAAGAGACCCAGTACTTC
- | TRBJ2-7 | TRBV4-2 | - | CASSAYGVDSYEQYF | TGTGCCAGCAGCGCTTATGGGGTAGACTCCTACGAGCAGTACTTC
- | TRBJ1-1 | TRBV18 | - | CASSPRTPQVNTEAFF | TGTGCCAGCTCACCCAGGACACCCCAGGTGAACACTGAAGCTTTCTTT
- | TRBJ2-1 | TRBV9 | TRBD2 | CASSVAPSGIYNEQFF | TGTGCCAGCAGCGTAGCTCCTAGCGGCATCTACAATGAGCAGTTCTTC
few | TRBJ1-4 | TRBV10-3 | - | CAISETDKLLFF | TGTGCCATCAGTGAGACAGATAAACTACTGTTTTTT
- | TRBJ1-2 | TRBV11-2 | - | CASSLVQQNYGYTF | TGTGCCAGCAGCTTAGTACAGCAGAACTATGGCTACACCTTC
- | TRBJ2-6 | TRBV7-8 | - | CASSLLESSGANVLTF | TGTGCCAGCAGCTTACTGGAAAGCTCTGGGGCCAACGTCCTGACTTTC
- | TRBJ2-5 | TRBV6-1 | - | CASSELDGRGQETQYF | TGTGCCAGCAGTGAGTTGGATGGTAGAGGGCAAGAGACCCAGTACTTC
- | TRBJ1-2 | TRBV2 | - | CASKFGNSNYGYTF | TGTGCCAGCAAATTTGGGAATTCTAACTATGGCTACACCTTC
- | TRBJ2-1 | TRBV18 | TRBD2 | CASSPGGRGNNEQFF | TGTGCCAGCTCACCGGGCGGGAGAGGGAACAATGAGCAGTTCTTC
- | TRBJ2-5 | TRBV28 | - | CASSFSRYQETQYF | TGTGCCAGCAGTTTCTCCAGGTACCAAGAGACCCAGTACTTC
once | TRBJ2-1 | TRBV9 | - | CASSVELSSYNEQFF | TGTGCCAGCAGCGTAGAGCTAAGCTCCTACAATGAGCAGTTCTTC
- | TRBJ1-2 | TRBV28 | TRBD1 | CASGTGNYGYTF | TGTGCCAGCGGGACAGGAAACTATGGCTACACCTTC
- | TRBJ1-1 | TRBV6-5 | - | CASSYEKGVDTEAFF | TGTGCCAGCAGTTATGAAAAAGGGGTGGACACTGAAGCTTTCTTT
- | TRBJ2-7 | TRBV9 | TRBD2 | CASSASGDLGYEQYF | TGTGCCAGCAGCGCAAGCGGGGACTTAGGTTACGAGCAGTACTTC
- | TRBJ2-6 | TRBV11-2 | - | CASSLFGIKGYGANVLTF | TGTGCCAGCAGCTTATTTGGGATAAAAGGATACGGGGCCAACGTCCTGACTTTC
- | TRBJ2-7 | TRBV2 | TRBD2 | CASSRGRNEQYF | TGTGCCAGCAGTCGCGGGAGGAACGAGCAGTACTTC
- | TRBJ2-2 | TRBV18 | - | CASSPRDLYTGELFF | TGTGCCAGCTCACCCCGCGACTTGTACACCGGGGAGCTGTTTTTT
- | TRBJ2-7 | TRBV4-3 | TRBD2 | CASSREGSRQYF | TGCGCCAGCAGCCGGGAGGGATCCCGGCAGTACTTC
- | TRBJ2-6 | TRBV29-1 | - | CSVEIAESSGANVLTF | TGCAGCGTTGAAATAGCGGAGAGCTCTGGGGCCAACGTCCTGACTTTC
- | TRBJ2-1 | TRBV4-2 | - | CASSHKEGGRGPRSGGVYNEQFF | TGTGCCAGCAGCCACAAAGAGGGGGGACGGGGGCCCCGCTCGGGCGGGGTCTACAATGAGCAGTTCTTC
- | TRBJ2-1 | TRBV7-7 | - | CASSLSNQRGNEQFF | TGTGCCAGCAGCCTTAGCAACCAAAGGGGGAATGAGCAGTTCTTC
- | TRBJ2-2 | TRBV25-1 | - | CASSEYRQNTGELFF | TGTGCCAGCAGTGAATATAGGCAAAACACCGGGGAGCTGTTTTTT
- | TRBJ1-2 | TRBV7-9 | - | CASSLAPEGYLFGYTF | TGTGCCAGCAGCTTAGCGCCGGAGGGATATCTTTTTGGCTACACCTTC
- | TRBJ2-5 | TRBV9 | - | CASSVESETQYF | TGTGCCAGCAGCGTAGAGTCGGAGACCCAGTACTTC
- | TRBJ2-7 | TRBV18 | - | CASSPGTGAGYEQYF | TGTGCCAGCTCACCAGGTACGGGGGCAGGCTACGAGCAGTACTTC
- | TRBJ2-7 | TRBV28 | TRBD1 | CASSSPGTGLYEQYF | TGTGCCAGCAGTTCCCCCGGGACAGGGTTGTACGAGCAGTACTTC
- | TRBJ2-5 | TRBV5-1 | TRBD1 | CASSLPTGGFETQYF | TGCGCCAGCAGCTTACCGACAGGGGGTTTTGAGACCCAGTACTTC
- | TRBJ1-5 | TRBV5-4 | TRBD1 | CASSGGQGDQPQHF | TGTGCCAGCAGTGGTGGACAGGGCGATCAGCCCCAGCATTTT
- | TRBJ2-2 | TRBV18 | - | CASSLRVGELFF | TGTGCCAGCTCACTTCGCGTCGGGGAGCTGTTTTTT
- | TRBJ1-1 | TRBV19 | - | CASSNVLTEAFF | TGTGCCAGTAGTAATGTACTCACTGAAGCTTTCTTT
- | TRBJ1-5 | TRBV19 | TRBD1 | CASRTLDRGNQPQHF | TGTGCCAGTAGAACCCTGGACAGGGGCAATCAGCCCCAGCATTTT
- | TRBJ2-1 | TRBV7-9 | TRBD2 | CASSTPGLEQFF | TGTGCCAGCAGTACGCCGGGACTAGAGCAGTTCTTC
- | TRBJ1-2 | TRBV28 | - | CASSFPYGYTF | TGTGCCAGCAGTTTCCCCTATGGCTACACCTTC
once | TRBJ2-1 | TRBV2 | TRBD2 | CAGRLADYNEQFF | TGTGCCGGTAGACTAGCGGATTACAATGAGCAGTTCTTC
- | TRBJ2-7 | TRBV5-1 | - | CASSSLPDMDEQYF | TGCGCCAGCAGCTCCTTGCCCGACATGGACGAGCAGTACTTC
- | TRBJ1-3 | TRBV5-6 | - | CASSRQAGGGGNTIYF | TGTGCCAGCAGCCGTCAAGCGGGGGGCGGTGGAAACACCATATATTTT
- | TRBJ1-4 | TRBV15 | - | CATSGPGHRNEKLFF | TGTGCCACCAGCGGACCGGGACACCGTAATGAAAAACTGTTTTTT
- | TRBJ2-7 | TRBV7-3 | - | CASSLLGGPGSYEQYF | TGTGCCAGCAGCTTACTTGGCGGGCCTGGGTCATACGAGCAGTACTTC
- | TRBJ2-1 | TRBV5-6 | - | CASSLRTRSGEQFF | TGTGCCAGCAGCCTCCGGACACGGAGCGGTGAGCAGTTCTTC
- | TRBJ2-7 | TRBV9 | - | CASSVNPGTRYEQYF | TGTGCCAGCAGCGTAAACCCGGGGACTCGCTACGAGCAGTACTTC
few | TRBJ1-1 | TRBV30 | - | CAWSAGSAEAFF | TGTGCCTGGTCGGCGGGGAGCGCTGAAGCTTTCTTT